The rows below give T cell receptor beta chains drawn from one sample of a study of control samples from healthy donors and cancer patients. Using immunoSEQ multiplex PCR, the repertoire was profiled, and TCRdb retains in-frame clones only, with some absent. In the table there are some 140,000 clones, 70% to 90% of which are singletons. The sequenced sample was blood. These TCRs come from a woman aged 25 to 45 in good health. Each CDR3 is given with its conserved first and last residue. D genes are given only for firm matches. Some rows mark clone size as missing; the rest say once, few, many or name a class of expanded clone.

J gene: TRBJ1-1; V gene: TRBV9; clone size: .; D gene: .; CDR3 protein: CASSAGVTNTEAFF; CDR3 DNA: TGTGCCAGCAGCGCCGGGGTCACGAACACTGAAGCTTTCTTT
J gene: TRBJ1-1; V gene: TRBV7-9; clone size: .; D gene: .; CDR3 protein: CASSKTSRTETEAFF; CDR3 DNA: TGTGCCAGCAGCAAGACCTCCCGGACAGAGACTGAAGCTTTCTTT
J gene: TRBJ1-1; V gene: TRBV30; clone size: .; D gene: .; CDR3 protein: CAWSARSEAFF; CDR3 DNA: TGTGCCTGGAGTGCCCGCTCTGAAGCTTTCTTT
J gene: TRBJ1-3; V gene: TRBV18; clone size: .; D gene: TRBD1; CDR3 protein: CASSLSSGTGRGNTIYF; CDR3 DNA: TGTGCCAGCTCACTCTCATCCGGGACAGGGAGAGGAAACACCATATATTTT
J gene: TRBJ1-1; V gene: TRBV15; clone size: .; D gene: .; CDR3 protein: CATSRDSGSRNTEAFF; CDR3 DNA: TGTGCCACCAGCAGAGATAGCGGCAGCCGGAACACTGAAGCTTTCTTT
J gene: TRBJ1-1; V gene: TRBV19; clone size: .; D gene: .; CDR3 protein: CASSTFWGGVNTEAFF; CDR3 DNA: TGTGCCAGTAGTACCTTTTGGGGTGGGGTGAACACTGAAGCTTTCTTT
J gene: TRBJ2-7; V gene: TRBV27; clone size: .; D gene: TRBD2; CDR3 protein: CASSFTGPTGTSGRLYEQYF; CDR3 DNA: TGTGCCAGCAGCTTCACCGGCCCAACAGGGACTAGCGGGAGACTGTACGAGCAGTACTTC
J gene: TRBJ2-7; V gene: TRBV7-9; clone size: .; D gene: .; CDR3 protein: CASSIKKGSEQYF; CDR3 DNA: TGTGCCAGCAGCATAAAAAAGGGCTCCGAGCAGTACTTC
J gene: TRBJ2-7; V gene: TRBV3-1/TRBV3-2; clone size: .; D gene: TRBD2; CDR3 protein: CASSQVAAGGEEQYF; CDR3 DNA: TGTGCCAGCAGCCAAGTGGCGGCGGGAGGGGAGGAGCAGTACTTC
J gene: TRBJ1-5; V gene: TRBV5-1; clone size: once; D gene: TRBD1; CDR3 protein: CASSPSGQGPNQPQHF; CDR3 DNA: TGCGCCAGCAGCCCGTCCGGACAGGGACCCAATCAGCCCCAGCATTTT
J gene: TRBJ1-1; V gene: TRBV5-5; clone size: .; D gene: .; CDR3 protein: CASSLEGGNTEAFF; CDR3 DNA: TGTGCCAGCAGCTTGGAGGGAGGTAACACTGAAGCTTTCTTT
J gene: TRBJ1-3; V gene: TRBV6-1; clone size: .; D gene: .; CDR3 protein: CASSEQGMVTGNTIYF; CDR3 DNA: TGTGCCAGCAGTGAACAGGGGATGGTCACTGGAAACACCATATATTTT
J gene: TRBJ2-3; V gene: TRBV21-1; clone size: .; D gene: .; CDR3 protein: CASSKASGRAKRTDTQYF; CDR3 DNA: TGTGCCAGCAGCAAAGCTAGCGGGAGGGCCAAGAGGACAGATACGCAGTATTTT
J gene: TRBJ2-1; V gene: TRBV9; clone size: .; D gene: TRBD2; CDR3 protein: CASSVVAGNSNEQFF; CDR3 DNA: TGTGCCAGCAGCGTAGTAGCGGGAAATTCGAATGAGCAGTTCTTC
J gene: TRBJ1-6; V gene: TRBV18; clone size: .; D gene: .; CDR3 protein: CASSPTGIPSSSYNSPLHF; CDR3 DNA: TGTGCCAGCTCACCAACCGGGATCCCCTCCAGCTCCTATAATTCACCCCTCCACTTT
J gene: TRBJ1-5; V gene: TRBV2; clone size: .; D gene: .; CDR3 protein: CASRRGGQPQHF; CDR3 DNA: TGTGCCAGCAGGAGGGGTGGACAGCCCCAGCATTTT
J gene: TRBJ2-5; V gene: TRBV7-3; clone size: .; D gene: TRBD2; CDR3 protein: CASSLTGLAGETQYF; CDR3 DNA: TGTGCCAGCAGCTTAACCGGTCTAGCGGGAGAGACCCAGTACTTC